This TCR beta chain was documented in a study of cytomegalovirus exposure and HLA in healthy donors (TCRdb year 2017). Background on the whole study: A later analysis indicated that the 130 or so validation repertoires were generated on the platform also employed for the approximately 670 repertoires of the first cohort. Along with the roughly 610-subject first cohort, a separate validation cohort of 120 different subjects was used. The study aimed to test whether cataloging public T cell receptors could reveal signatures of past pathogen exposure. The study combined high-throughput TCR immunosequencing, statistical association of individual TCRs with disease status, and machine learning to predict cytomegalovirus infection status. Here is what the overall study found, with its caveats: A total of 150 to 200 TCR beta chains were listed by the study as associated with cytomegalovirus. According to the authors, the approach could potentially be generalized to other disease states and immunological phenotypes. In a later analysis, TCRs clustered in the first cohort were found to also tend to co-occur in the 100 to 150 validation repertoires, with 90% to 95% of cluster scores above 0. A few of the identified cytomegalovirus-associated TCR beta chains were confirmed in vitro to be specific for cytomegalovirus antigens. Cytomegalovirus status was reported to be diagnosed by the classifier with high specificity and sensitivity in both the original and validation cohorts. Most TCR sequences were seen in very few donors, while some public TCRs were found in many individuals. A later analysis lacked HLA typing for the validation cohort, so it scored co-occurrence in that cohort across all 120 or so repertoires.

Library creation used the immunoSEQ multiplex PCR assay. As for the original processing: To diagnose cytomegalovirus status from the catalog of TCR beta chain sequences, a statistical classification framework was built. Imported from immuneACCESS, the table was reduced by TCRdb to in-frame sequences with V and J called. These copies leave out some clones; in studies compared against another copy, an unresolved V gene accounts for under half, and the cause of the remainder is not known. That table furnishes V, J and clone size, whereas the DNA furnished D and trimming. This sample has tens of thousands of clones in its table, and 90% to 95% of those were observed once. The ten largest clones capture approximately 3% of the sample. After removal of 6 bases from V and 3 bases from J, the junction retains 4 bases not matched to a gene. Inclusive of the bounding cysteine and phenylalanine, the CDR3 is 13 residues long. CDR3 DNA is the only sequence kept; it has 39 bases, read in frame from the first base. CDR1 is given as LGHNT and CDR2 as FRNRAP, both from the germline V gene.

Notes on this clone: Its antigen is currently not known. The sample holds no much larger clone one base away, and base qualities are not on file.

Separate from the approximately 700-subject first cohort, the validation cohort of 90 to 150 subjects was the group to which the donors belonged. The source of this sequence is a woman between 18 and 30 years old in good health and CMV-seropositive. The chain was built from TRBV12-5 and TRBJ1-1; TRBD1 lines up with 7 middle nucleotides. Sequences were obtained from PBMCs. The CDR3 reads CASGTGQDTEAFF. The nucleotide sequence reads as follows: TGTGCTAGTGGGACAGGGCAGGACACTGAAGCTTTCTTT.